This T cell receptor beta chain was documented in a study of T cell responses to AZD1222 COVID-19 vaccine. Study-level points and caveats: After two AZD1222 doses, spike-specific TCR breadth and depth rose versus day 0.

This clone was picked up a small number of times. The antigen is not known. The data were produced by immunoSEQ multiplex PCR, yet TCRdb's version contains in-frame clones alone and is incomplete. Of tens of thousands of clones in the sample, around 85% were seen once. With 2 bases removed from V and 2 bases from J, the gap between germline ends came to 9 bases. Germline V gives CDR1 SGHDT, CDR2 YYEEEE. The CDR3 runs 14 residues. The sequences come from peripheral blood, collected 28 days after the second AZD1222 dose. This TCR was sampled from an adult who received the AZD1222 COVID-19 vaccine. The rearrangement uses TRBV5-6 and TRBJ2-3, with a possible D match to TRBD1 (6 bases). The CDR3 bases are TGTGCCAGCAGCTTACAGGGATCCACAGATACGCAGTATTTT. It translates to CASSLQGSTDTQYF.